This TCR beta chain emerged from a study of T cell repertoires in cytomegalovirus infection. As for the study in general: CMV epitopes, recently identified HLA-C-restricted and well-studied HLA-B-restricted, were used. It can be stated that public TCR beta signatures indicated CMV infection as well as a matching HLA type. Findings and limits, study-wide: The response measured ex vivo was dominated by TCR beta clonotypes (HLA-C-restricted and CMV-specific). Based on cumulative public TCR beta family frequency, carriers of CMV plus the relevant HLA were identified.

TCRdb reanalysed the reads using MiXCR and keeps one entry per CDR3 protein. The sample lists roughly 180,000 distinct CDR3 sequences, less than 25% occurring once. The CDR3 is 16 residues long. Germline V lookup: CDR1 MNHEY, CDR2 SMNVEV (reference sequence). Trimming took off 5 bases at V and 1 base at J, with 15 bases between the two ends. This clonotype was observed a few times. Its antigen is not identified. The specimen comprised CD8+ T cells from cultured PBMCs, sampled from culture after CMV antigen stimulation. This clonotype was obtained from a human donor in good health (CMV status not recorded). Some clones in this sample may be carry-over from other donors' samples. V usage is TRBV27 and J usage is TRBJ2-4, with D perhaps TRBD1 (5 bases). Here the CDR3 reads CASSLDSFYAKNIQYF. As DNA, the CDR3 is TGTGCCAGCAGTCTAGACAGCTTCTATGCCAAAAACATTCAGTACTTC.